A single sample gave rise to the 27 T cell receptor beta chains below, sequenced in a study of patients and donors after allogeneic stem cell transplantation. Using its own MiXCR run on the RT-PCR reads, TCRdb lists one record per CDR3 protein. The sample has 900,000 to 1,000,000 distinct CDR3 sequences; roughly 18% are singletons. Sample: blood, either unsorted or a sorted T cell fraction (not recorded which). The receptors stem from a human donor who was either an allogeneic HSCT recipient or a stem cell or donor lymphocyte infusion donor (not recorded which). It is not recorded whose cells these are; they may come from a transplant donor.

The chain is built from TRBV28 and TRBJ1-5; D is possibly TRBD1 (5 bases). V was trimmed by 6 bases and J by 7 bases, leaving 7 bases between them. The CDR3 loop spans 11 amino acids. From germline, CDR1 is MDHEN and CDR2 SYDVKM. This CDR3 reads CASRDTQPQHF. The CDR3 DNA follows: TGTGCCAGCAGGGACACCCAGCCCCAGCATTTT.

This chain connects TRBV20-1 to TRBJ2-5, with TRBD1 matching over 7 bases. CDR1 and CDR2 from the germline V gene are DFQATT and SNEGSKA (reference sequence). CDR3 length: 13 amino acids. Unmatched junction bases numbered 8, after V lost 4 bases and J lost 6 bases. CDR3 region: CSATLTGSKTQYF. CDR3 sequence (DNA): TGCAGTGCTACTCTGACAGGGTCGAAGACCCAGTACTTC.

This clonotype was recorded at least ten times. CDR3 residues: CASSLTAMNTEAFF. The CDR3 DNA is TGTGCCAGCAGCTTAACCGCTATGAACACTGAAGCTTTCTTT. The chain uses TRBV7-2 and TRBJ1-1; D is undetermined. The CDR3 is made up of 14 amino acids. Per germline, CDR1 SGHTA and CDR2 FQGNSA. The V and J ends lost 2 bases and 0 bases respectively, with 7 bases between them.

The chain joins TRBV7-3 to TRBJ2-7; D tentatively reads TRBD1 or TRBD2 (5 bases each). Trimming removed 2 bases from V and 6 bases from J, with 17 bases in between. The CDR3 contains 15 residues. Germline V gene lookup returns CDR1 SGHTA and CDR2 FQGTGA. For the CDR3, the DNA is TGTGCCAGCAGCTTAGGGCGTGGGGGTCAGGCCGAGCAGTACTTC. As protein: CASSLGRGGQAEQYF.

This clonotype occurred a few times. The genes are TRBV20-1 and TRBJ2-3, with a possible D match to TRBD1 (5 bases). The V end lost 3 bases, the J end lost 6 bases, and 13 bases lay between the germline ends. CDR3 length: 13 amino acids. CDR1 and CDR2 from the germline V gene are DFQATT and SNEGSKA (reference sequence). The CDR3 DNA reads TGCAGTGCTAGGCTAGTCTCAGGGGATACGCAGTATTTT. Residues: CSARLVSGDTQYF.

V and J are TRBV29-1 and TRBJ2-5; D not certain. This CDR3 contains 12 residues. V lost 6 bases, J lost 1 base, and 9 bases lay in between. The V gene's germline CDR1 is SQVTM and CDR2 ANQGSEA. The CDR3 nucleotides read TGCAGCGTGACGGCCTTCCAAGAGACCCAGTACTTC. Translating gives CSVTAFQETQYF.

This clonotype was found a few times. V gene TRBV7-2 combines with J gene TRBJ1-2; 11 bases line up with TRBD1. The CDR3 loop spans 13 amino acids. V gave up 4 bases and J gave up 7 bases; unmatched junction bases: 2. The V gene's germline CDR1 is SGHTA and CDR2 FQGNSA. DNA for the CDR3: TGTGCCAGCAGCTCAGGGACAGGGGGTGGCTACACCTTC. This translates into CASSSGTGGGYTF.

The CDR3 nucleotides read TGTGCCAGCAGCTCTGGGACTCTGGGGGCCAACGTCCTGACTTTC. Protein product: CASSSGTLGANVLTF. The chain links TRBV7-3 to TRBJ2-6; D might be TRBD2 (6 bases). V was clipped by 4 bases and J by 4 bases, with 11 bases between them. Germline V gene sequence: CDR1 SGHTA, CDR2 FQGTGA. The CDR3 covers 15 residues.

This clonotype turned up a few times. The chain links TRBV9 to TRBJ1-2; D gene uncertain. V was trimmed by 4 bases and J by 6 bases, leaving 10 bases between them. This CDR3 has 12 residues. Germline CDR1 reads SGDLS; CDR2 reads YYNGEE. The CDR3 loop reads CASSPHLDGYTF. The CDR3 DNA is TGTGCCAGCAGCCCCCACTTAGATGGCTACACCTTC.

The V gene is TRBV12-3 or TRBV12-4, the J gene TRBJ1-4, with D possibly being TRBD1 (5 bases). The CDR3 is 16 amino acids. Trimming removed 6 bases at V and 8 bases at J, with 22 bases between. CDR3 region: CASSHRDPTWGEKLFF. DNA for the CDR3: TGTGCCAGCAGCCACCGAGACCCAACTTGGGGGGAAAAACTGTTTTTT.

This clonotype was counted many times. The chain combines TRBV20-1 with TRBJ1-4, with 7 bases fitting TRBD1. The CDR3 totals 14 residues. CDR1 is DFQATT, CDR2 SNEGSKA, per germline (reference sequence). Germline trimming cut 6 bases from V and 7 bases from J; bases unmatched to any gene: 11. The CDR3 region is CSADGGGLGEKLFF. The CDR3 bases are TGCAGTGCGGACGGAGGGGGCTTGGGTGAAAAACTGTTTTTT.

This clonotype was recorded a few times. V is TRBV20-1 and J is TRBJ2-2, with TRBD2 identical over 15 bases. V lost 0 bases, J lost 6 bases, and 2 bases stayed unmatched. The length of the CDR3 is 16 residues. The germline gives CDR1 DFQATT, CDR2 SNEGSKA (reference sequence). This chain's CDR3 is CSAREGLAGGPGELFF. In DNA, the CDR3 is TGCAGTGCTAGAGAAGGACTAGCGGGGGGGCCCGGGGAGCTGTTTTTT.

This clonotype has just a few counts. The chain has TRBV20-1 and TRBJ1-5; 8 positions agree with TRBD1. Germline lookup yields CDR1 DFQATT and CDR2 SNEGSKA (reference sequence). The CDR3 totals 15 residues. With 5 bases clipped from V and 2 bases from J, the junction kept 8 bases outside the gene matches. The CDR3 nucleotides are TGCAGTGCTCAAAAGACAGGGGAGGGCAATCAGCCCCAGCATTTT. Protein: CSAQKTGEGNQPQHF.

This clonotype was seen ten or more times. This chain connects TRBV29-1 to TRBJ2-7; 10 bases align to TRBD1. CDR3 length: 14 amino acids. Trimming at V came to 4 bases and at J to 5 bases, leaving 8 bases not matched to a gene. Germline loops: CDR1 SQVTM, CDR2 ANQGSEA. This CDR3 reads CSVGEGTGANEQYF. CDR3 bases: TGCAGCGTTGGAGAGGGGACAGGGGCCAACGAGCAGTACTTC.

This clonotype was seen more than once but under ten times. The chain has TRBV9 and TRBJ2-1; 7 positions match TRBD1. Trimming at V came to 4 bases and at J to 7 bases, leaving 5 bases not matched to a gene. Germline V CDR1 and CDR2: SGDLS, YYNGEE. CDR3 length: 13 amino acids. The CDR3 nucleotides are TGTGCCAGCAGCCCTCGACAGGGAAATGAGCAGTTCTTC. This encodes CASSPRQGNEQFF.

This CDR3 reads CATSRERAVQETQYF. The CDR3 DNA follows: TGTGCCACCAGCAGGGAAAGAGCGGTCCAAGAGACCCAGTACTTC. V is TRBV15 and J is TRBJ2-5; D perhaps matches TRBD2 (5 bases). The length of the CDR3 is 15 residues. Germline loops: CDR1 LNHNV, CDR2 YYDKDF (reference sequence). The V end lost 3 bases, the J end lost 1 base, and 12 bases lay between the germline ends.

The table lists this clonotype with a few counts. This rearrangement joins TRBV9 to TRBJ1-2; tentatively, D is TRBD1 (5 bases). Germline V gene lookup returns CDR1 SGDLS and CDR2 YYNGEE. The CDR3 length is 15 residues. Trimming shortened V by 0 bases and J by 0 bases, and 9 bases separated the two germline ends. CDR3 DNA sequence: TGTGCCAGCAGCGTAGGGGGCACTCCTAACTATGGCTACACCTTC. Translating it yields CASSVGGTPNYGYTF.

The sample holds a few counts of this clonotype. The chain has TRBV6-5 and TRBJ2-1; D ambiguous. V was cut by 0 bases and J by 7 bases, with 10 bases left in between. Germline CDR1 and CDR2: MNHEY and SVGAGI. The CDR3 loop spans 14 amino acids. The CDR3 region has the DNA TGTGCCAGCAGTTACTCGAAACTACCTAATGAGCAGTTCTTC. Residues: CASSYSKLPNEQFF.

There are a few counts of this clonotype. The V call is TRBV6-1, the J call TRBJ2-1; TRBD2 agrees at 9 bases. The CDR3 consists of 16 residues. Germline V CDR1 and CDR2: MNHNS, SASEGT. J gave up 6 bases and V 5 bases, and 11 bases lay outside the gene matches. This CDR3 reads CASSRRRLAAGNEQFF. The CDR3 DNA reads TGTGCCAGCAGTCGCCGAAGACTAGCGGCTGGCAATGAGCAGTTCTTC.

Only a few counts were recorded for this clonotype. The CDR3 loop reads CSASFSGGGYEQYF. The CDR3 DNA is TGCAGTGCTAGCTTTAGCGGAGGGGGCTACGAGCAGTACTTC. The rearrangement joins TRBV20-1 to TRBJ2-7; D could derive from TRBD1 or TRBD2 (6 bases each). Germline lookup yields CDR1 DFQATT and CDR2 SNEGSKA (reference sequence). V lost 3 bases and J 3 bases, leaving 15 bases between the germline ends. The CDR3 length is 14 residues.

The gene calls are TRBV9 and TRBJ2-7, with D possibly being TRBD1 or TRBD2 (5 bases each). Trimming shortened V by 0 bases and J by 2 bases, and 9 bases separated the two germline ends. The CDR3 runs to 14 residues. Germline loops: CDR1 SGDLS, CDR2 YYNGEE. The CDR3 DNA follows: TGTGCCAGCAGCGTAGCCCTGGGGGCCTACGAGCAGTACTTC. Protein sequence: CASSVALGAYEQYF.

This chain connects TRBV20-1 to TRBJ2-3; TRBD1 agrees at 8 bases. From germline, CDR1 is DFQATT and CDR2 SNEGSKA (reference sequence). V gave up 5 bases and J gave up 3 bases; unmatched junction bases: 4. CDR3 length equals 13 residues. DNA of the CDR3: TGCAGTGCTCCGACAGGGGAGACAGATACGCAGTATTTT. Its translation is CSAPTGETDTQYF.

This clonotype was counted a few times. One end of the junction does not line up with germline, which may come from a read error. V is TRBV7-7 and J is TRBJ2-7; TRBD1 might be the D (5 bases). The CDR3 is made up of 16 amino acids. The germline gives CDR1 SSHAT, CDR2 FNYEAQ (reference sequence). CDR3 in DNA: TGTGCTAGCAGCTTAGTTTGGGGCAATAGCTCCTACGAGCAGTACTTC. Translated, it gives CASSLVWGNSSYEQYF.

A few counts support this clonotype. The rearrangement links TRBV5-6 to TRBJ2-3, with a tentative D call TRBD2 (6 bases). Germline CDR1 reads SGHDT; CDR2 reads YYEEEE. The V end lost 4 bases, the J end lost 6 bases, and 27 bases lay between the germline ends. This CDR3 region has 18 residues. DNA for the CDR3: TGTGCCAGCAGCCTGGGGACCCCGGGACTCGCAACGAGGGATACGCAGTATTTT. Amino acid sequence: CASSLGTPGLATRDTQYF.

The chain combines TRBV3-1 with TRBJ1-5, with D unresolved. The CDR3 runs to 15 residues. The germline V gene encodes CDR1 LGHDT and CDR2 YNNKEL (reference sequence). Trimming removed 2 bases from V and 3 bases from J, with 11 bases in between. The CDR3 reads CASSQLNASNQPQHF. DNA of the CDR3: TGTGCCAGCAGCCAATTGAACGCCTCCAATCAGCCCCAGCATTTT. Full variable domain (outside the CDR3, taken from reference TRBV3-1 and TRBJ1-5): DTAVSQTPKYLVTQMGNDKSIKCEQNLGHDTMYWYKQDSKKFLKIMFSYNNKELIINETVPNRFSPKSPDKAHLNLHINSLELGDSAVYFCASSQLNASNQPQHFGDGTRLSIL.

The chain links TRBV14 to TRBJ2-7; 13 nucleotides align to TRBD2. Looked up from germline, CDR1 is SGHDN and CDR2 is FVKESK. V was pared by 4 bases and J by 4 bases, with 7 bases of the junction left unmatched. This CDR3 contains 16 residues. Here the CDR3 DNA reads TGTGCCAGCAGCCGCAGGACTAGCGGGAGTACGTACGAGCAGTACTTC. It is translated as CASSRRTSGSTYEQYF.

J is TRBJ1-2 and V is TRBV5-1; 10 bases are shared with TRBD1. Unmatched junction bases numbered 6, after V lost 4 bases and J lost 6 bases. The CDR3 has 14 residues. CDR1 is SGHRS, CDR2 YFSETQ, per germline. Written as DNA, the CDR3 is TGCGCCAGCAGCCCTCGACAGGGGGCGAATGGCTACACCTTC. It yields the protein CASSPRQGANGYTF.